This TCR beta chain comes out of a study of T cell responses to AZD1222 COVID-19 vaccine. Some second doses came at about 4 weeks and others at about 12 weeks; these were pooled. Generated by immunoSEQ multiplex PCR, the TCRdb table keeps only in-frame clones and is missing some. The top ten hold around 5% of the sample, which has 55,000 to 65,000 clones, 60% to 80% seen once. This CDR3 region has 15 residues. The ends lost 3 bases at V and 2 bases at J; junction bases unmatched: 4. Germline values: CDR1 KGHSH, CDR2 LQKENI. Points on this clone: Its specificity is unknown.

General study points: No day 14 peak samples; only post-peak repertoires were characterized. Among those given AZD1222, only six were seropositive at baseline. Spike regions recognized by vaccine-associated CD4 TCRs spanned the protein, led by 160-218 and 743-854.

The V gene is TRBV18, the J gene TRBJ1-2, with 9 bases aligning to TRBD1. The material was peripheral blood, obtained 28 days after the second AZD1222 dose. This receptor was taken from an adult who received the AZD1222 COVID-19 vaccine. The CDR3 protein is CASSPGQGQNYGYTF. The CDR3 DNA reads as TGTGCCAGCTCACCCGGACAGGGGCAGAACTATGGCTACACCTTC.